This TCR beta chain was profiled in a study of T cells after yellow fever vaccination. General study results and limits: By day 5 rather than day 15, the secondary response had peaked, though it was weaker. Abundant clonotypes from the bulk population could get into FACS-sorted repertoires as contaminants.

Note on this clonotype: Antigen: not known.

For TCR, cDNA came from 5'RACE template switching, which added a universal primer site and UMIs. One entry per CDR3 protein results from TCRdb running MiXCR on the 5' RACE reads. The repertoire holds 250,000 to 400,000 distinct CDR3 sequences, 3.5% to 4.5% seen once, with less than 20% in the top ten. Germline loops: CDR1 SGHRS, CDR2 YFSETQ. CDR3 length: 14 amino acids. V lost 2 bases, J lost 2 bases, and 3 bases stayed unmatched. Sequencing used PBMCs, obtained 15 days after the yellow fever booster vaccination. This rearrangement joins TRBV5-1 to TRBJ1-1; 7 bases align to TRBD1. This sequence was found in a man aged 18 to 29 who received the YFV17D yellow fever vaccine. This CDR3 is CASSLQGINTEAFF. CDR3 DNA: TGCGCCAGCAGCTTACAGGGGATAAACACTGAAGCTTTCTTT.